One sample yielded the 7 T cell receptor beta chains listed below, sequenced in a study of human thymus T cells. TCRdb's table, derived via immunoSEQ multiplex PCR, lists solely in-frame clones and lacks some. The sample has about 60,000 clones; about 93% are singletons. Sequenced input: blood. All receptors derive from a boy in the first two years of life with a congenital heart defect but otherwise immunologically healthy.

Written as DNA, the CDR3 is TGTGCCAGCAGCTCCGGACTAGCGGGGCCCCAAGAGACCCAGTACTTC. It is translated as CASSSGLAGPQETQYF. V and J are TRBV7-3 and TRBJ2-5; 12 nucleotides agree with TRBD2. Germline V lookup: CDR1 SGHTA, CDR2 FQGTGA. This CDR3 has 16 amino acids. V shed 4 bases and J 1 base; nucleotides not matched to a gene: 4.

The rearrangement links TRBV4-1 to TRBJ1-4; possible D gene TRBD1, 5 bases. Germline lookup yields CDR1 MGHRA and CDR2 YSYEKL. The CDR3 extends over 15 amino acids. Trimming removed 5 bases from V and 8 bases from J, with 18 bases in between. CDR3 region: CASSVGPGDLEKLFF. The DNA of the CDR3 is TGCGCCAGCAGCGTGGGGCCAGGAGATTTGGAAAAACTGTTTTTT.

This chain uses TRBV7-8 with TRBJ2-7; 8 bases fit TRBD1. The V segment lost 5 bases and the J segment 3 bases; nucleotides outside the gene matches: 15. CDR3 length: 17 amino acids. Germline CDR1 reads SGHVS; CDR2 reads FQNEAQ. The CDR3 region has the DNA TGTGCCAGCAGCACCTCCCTCGGACAGGGAAGTAGCTACGAGCAGTACTTC. This sequence encodes CASSTSLGQGSSYEQYF.

This clone was seen once. The rearrangement uses TRBV19 and TRBJ2-7, with TRBD2 matching 7 bases. Trimming took 5 bases from V and 4 from J; bases not matched to a gene: 14. The CDR3 consists of 16 residues. Germline-derived CDR1 and CDR2 are LNHDA and SQIVND (reference sequence). Here the CDR3 reads CASSFGPTGAGYEQYF. As DNA, the CDR3 is TGTGCCAGTAGTTTCGGACCAACAGGAGCGGGGTACGAGCAGTACTTC.

The rearrangement uses TRBV5-8 and TRBJ2-5; D unresolved. V was shortened by 4 bases and J by 3 bases, with 10 bases between the two germline ends. Germline V gene lookup returns CDR1 SGHTS and CDR2 YDEGEE. The CDR3 extends over 13 amino acids. The CDR3 here is CASSPGLKETQYF. CDR3 in DNA: TGTGCCAGCAGCCCCGGGTTGAAAGAGACCCAGTACTTC.

CDR3 sequence reads: CATSRERLGNNEQFF. For the CDR3, the DNA is TGTGCCACCAGCAGAGAGCGTCTAGGGAACAATGAGCAGTTCTTC. The chain combines TRBV15 with TRBJ2-1; D call uncertain. Trimming stripped 0 bases from V and 5 bases from J, with 11 bases between. CDR3 length: 15 residues. Germline assignment: CDR1 LNHNV and CDR2 YYDKDF (reference sequence). Together with reference TRBV15 and TRBJ2-1, the CDR3 gives the full variable domain: DAMVIQNPRYQVTQFGKPVTLSCSQTLNHNVMYWYQQKSSQAPKLLFHYYDKDFNNEADTPDNFQSRRPNTSFCFLDIRSPGLGDTAMYLCATSRERLGNNEQFFGPGTRLTVL.

This clone was seen just once. The chain links TRBV27 to TRBJ2-7; TRBD1 aligns across 10 bases. With V trimmed by 8 bases and J by 3 bases, 7 bases remained unmatched. CDR1 is MNHEY, CDR2 SMNVEV, per germline (reference sequence). This CDR3 has 14 amino acids. The CDR3 sequence is CASRQTGGGYEQYF. The CDR3 nucleotides are TGTGCCAGCCGCCAGACAGGGGGCGGCTACGAGCAGTACTTC.